Shown below are 16 T cell receptor beta chains from a single sample sequenced in a study of beta chain features in type 1 diabetes. The sequenced template was cDNA made from the entire isolated RNA. The table came from immunoSEQ multiplex PCR; TCRdb's copy has only in-frame clones and leaves some out. Here the sample spans about 360,000 clones, around an eighth being singletons. Sample: naive CD4+ T cells from blood. The receptors were sampled from a man aged 18 to 35 in good health.

The rearrangement links TRBV7-9 to TRBJ2-3; 7 nucleotides line up with TRBD1. Germline V gene lookup returns CDR1 SEHNR and CDR2 FQNEAQ (reference sequence). CDR3 length equals 15 residues. J lost 3 bases, V lost 0 bases, and 3 bases had no gene match. The CDR3 DNA is TGTGCCAGCAGCTTAGCGGCAGGGGGAACAGATACGCAGTATTTT. It specifies CASSLAAGGTDTQYF.

This clone showed up just a few times. The chain has TRBV7-2 and TRBJ2-7, with 10 bases that match TRBD2. Germline V gives CDR1 SGHTA, CDR2 FQGNSA. Trimming cost V 3 bases and J 6 bases; bases outside gene matches: 11. The CDR3 spans 16 residues. CDR3 sequence reads: CASSFSGGPTPSEQYF. The CDR3 region has the DNA TGTGCCAGCAGCTTTAGCGGGGGGCCGACCCCATCCGAGCAGTACTTC.

In its sample, this clone was seen a few times. This chain joins TRBV19 and TRBJ2-3; D is possibly TRBD1 (6 bases). Between the trimmed V and J ends, which lost 5 bases and 2 bases, there was a span of 17 bases. There are 16 residues in the CDR3. Germline V gives CDR1 LNHDA, CDR2 SQIVND (reference sequence). CDR3 nucleotides: TGTGCCAGTAGTGGACCGGACAGACCGTCCACAGATACGCAGTATTTT. Translation gives CASSGPDRPSTDTQYF.

The V gene is TRBV30, the J gene TRBJ1-2, with D unresolved. V was trimmed by 3 bases and J by 6 bases, leaving 17 bases between them. The germline gives CDR1 GTSNPN, CDR2 SVGIG (reference sequence). The CDR3 sequence is 14 residues long. This CDR3 reads CAWSVSRGLDGYTF. The DNA for the CDR3 is TGTGCCTGGAGCGTAAGCCGGGGTCTCGATGGCTACACCTTC. The entire variable domain, with the rest obtained from reference TRBV30 and TRBJ1-2, is as follows: SQTIHQWPATLVQPVGSPLSLECTVEGTSNPNLYWYRQAAGRGLQLLFYSVGIGQISSEVPQNLSASRPQDRQFILSSKKLLLSDSGFYLCAWSVSRGLDGYTFGSGTRLTVV.

This clone was counted between two and nine times. V and J are TRBV7-9 and TRBJ1-2, with TRBD1 matching 9 bases. Germline loops: CDR1 SEHNR, CDR2 FQNEAQ (reference sequence). The CDR3 consists of 12 residues. Trimming cost V 1 base and J 13 bases; bases outside gene matches: 4. The CDR3, as DNA: TGTGCCAGCAGCTTAGAGGGACAGGGATCCACCTTC. Encoded protein: CASSLEGQGSTF.

This chain uses TRBV18 with TRBJ1-1, with D unresolved. Germline V gene data show CDR1 as KGHSH and CDR2 as LQKENI. This CDR3 is 15 amino acids long. Trimming cost V 3 bases and J 0 bases, with 11 bases left between them. CDR3 residues: CASSPRGGVNTEAFF. For the CDR3, the DNA is TGTGCCAGCTCACCCCGAGGAGGAGTGAACACTGAAGCTTTCTTT. Complete variable domain (other parts from reference TRBV18 and TRBJ1-1): NAGVMQNPRHLVRRRGQEARLRCSPMKGHSHVYWYRQLPEEGLKFMVYLQKENIIDESGMPKERFSAEFPKEGPSILRIQQVVRGDSAAYFCASSPRGGVNTEAFFGQGTRLTVV.

This clone was counted a few times. The gene calls are TRBV5-1 and TRBJ2-3; D is uncertain. V dropped 0 bases and J dropped 0 bases, with 8 bases sitting between them. The CDR3 is made up of 15 amino acids. Looked up from germline, CDR1 is SGHRS and CDR2 is YFSETQ. The DNA of the CDR3 is TGCGCCAGCAGCTTGGCCACACGAAGCACAGATACGCAGTATTTT. This translates into CASSLATRSTDTQYF.

The chain has TRBV30 and TRBJ1-1; tentatively, D is TRBD1 (6 bases). V was cut by 3 bases and J by 3 bases, with 14 bases left in between. The germline V gene encodes CDR1 GTSNPN and CDR2 SVGIG (reference sequence). This CDR3 is 14 amino acids long. CDR3 coding DNA: TGTGCCTGGAGCGTACAGGGTATGGACACTGAAGCTTTCTTT. Amino acid sequence: CAWSVQGMDTEAFF.

This clone was seen more than once but under ten times. Other DNA variants within this sample encode the same CDR3. The chain joins TRBV28 to TRBJ2-1; 10 positions agree with TRBD1. Trimming removed 8 bases from V and 1 base from J; junction bases left unmatched: 2. The CDR3 runs to 14 residues. CDR1 is MDHEN, CDR2 SYDVKM, per germline. CDR3 amino acids: CASRTGGSYNEQFF. The CDR3 DNA reads as TGTGCCAGCCGGACAGGGGGGTCCTACAATGAGCAGTTCTTC. The entire variable domain, with the rest obtained from reference TRBV28 and TRBJ2-1, is as follows: DVKVTQSSRYLVKRTGEKVFLECVQDMDHENMFWYRQDPGLGLRLIYFSYDVKMKEKGDIPEGYSVSREKKERFSLILESASTNQTSMYLCASRTGGSYNEQFFGPGTRLTVL.

This clone was detected a few times. The V call is TRBV6-6, the J call TRBJ2-7; 7 nucleotides agree with TRBD1. The CDR3 extends over 13 amino acids. Germline loops: CDR1 MNHNY, CDR2 SVGAGI (reference sequence). Germline trimming cut 6 bases from V and 4 bases from J; bases unmatched to any gene: 6. CDR3 in amino acids: CASSNRQGYEQYF. The CDR3 DNA sequence: TGTGCCAGCAGCAACCGACAGGGTTACGAGCAGTACTTC.

This chain connects TRBV28 to TRBJ1-2, with D unresolved. Germline assignment: CDR1 MDHEN and CDR2 SYDVKM. With 8 bases removed from V and 8 bases from J, the gap between germline ends came to 21 bases. The CDR3 extends over 14 amino acids. This CDR3 reads CASSLWSEGQGYTF. CDR3 sequence (DNA): TGTGCCAGCTCTTTGTGGTCTGAGGGTCAAGGCTACACCTTC.

In this sample, this clone turned up a few times. V is TRBV28 and J is TRBJ1-2; 7 bases are shared with TRBD1. Trimming at V came to 0 bases and at J to 0 bases, leaving 7 bases not matched to a gene. The CDR3 runs 17 residues. Per germline, CDR1 MDHEN and CDR2 SYDVKM. This CDR3 reads CASSLWGQYRTNYGYTF. In DNA, the CDR3 is TGTGCCAGCAGTTTATGGGGACAGTATCGGACTAACTATGGCTACACCTTC.

The chain combines TRBV5-4 with TRBJ2-1; weak D call: TRBD1 (5 bases). Germline lookup yields CDR1 SGHNT and CDR2 YYREEE (reference sequence). The V end lost 0 bases, the J end lost 4 bases, and 8 bases lay between the germline ends. The CDR3 runs 14 residues. The CDR3 loop reads CASSLATGYNEQFF. In DNA, the CDR3 is TGTGCCAGCAGCTTGGCAACAGGTTACAATGAGCAGTTCTTC.

The chain links TRBV30 to TRBJ2-2, with TRBD1 matching 7 bases. This CDR3 contains 14 residues. V was pared by 2 bases and J by 0 bases, with 0 bases of the junction left unmatched. From germline, CDR1 is GTSNPN and CDR2 SVGIG (reference sequence). The CDR3, as DNA: TGTGCCTGGAGTACAGGGGCGAACACCGGGGAGCTGTTTTTT. Its protein is CAWSTGANTGELFF.

The chain has TRBV11-3 and TRBJ2-2; no definite D call. Germline lookup yields CDR1 SGHNT and CDR2 YENEEA. The CDR3 is 13 residues long. V lost 5 bases, J lost 6 bases, and 10 bases lay in between. In DNA form, the CDR3 reads TGTGCCAGCAGCCCCCCACGGGCCGGGGAGCTGTTTTTT. Translation gives CASSPPRAGELFF.

This clone was observed a few times. V usage is TRBV10-3 and J usage is TRBJ2-5; 9 bases fit TRBD2. This CDR3 region has 15 residues. The V and J ends lost 6 bases and 2 bases, in that order; junction bases with no gene match: 7. The germline V gene has CDR1 ENHRY and CDR2 SYGVKD. The chain's CDR3 is CAISPRLAEQETQYF. The CDR3 coding sequence is TGTGCCATCAGCCCCCGACTAGCGGAACAAGAGACCCAGTACTTC.